A selection of T cell receptor beta chains follows, all from one sample in a study of regulatory T cells in long-lasting Graves disease. MiXCR, applied by TCRdb to the multiplex PCR reads, yields one record per CDR3 protein. The sample records 400,000 to 500,000 distinct CDR3 sequences, approximately 15% being singletons. The same data also went into a second study, on T cells in Graves' hyperthyroidism and ophthalmopathy.

Specimen: peripheral blood mononuclear cells (PBMCs), collected at new diagnosis, from a patient treated with antithyroid drugs. The receptors stem from a woman between 25 and 40 years old with Graves disease. The CDR3 runs from the conserved cysteine through the conserved F or W. The D gene is left open where the match is weak. A row's size may be missing; if present it is once, few, many or a size class.

D	V	size	J	CDR3	DNA
.	TRBV29-1	few	TRBJ1-2	CSVENWGYGYTF	TGCAGCGTTGAAAACTGGGGCTATGGCTACACCTTC
TRBD1	TRBV11-2	few	TRBJ1-4	CASSLGQGREKLFF	TGTGCCAGCAGCTTGGGACAGGGTAGGGAAAAACTGTTTTTT
.	TRBV5-6	few	TRBJ2-7	CASSLTPGFSGYEQYF	TGTGCCAGCAGCTTGACGCCGGGTTTTAGCGGCTACGAGCAGTACTTC
.	TRBV27	.	TRBJ2-3	CASSSRRAQLSDTQYF	TGTGCCAGCAGTTCCCGAAGAGCGCAGCTTTCAGATACGCAGTATTTT
TRBD2	TRBV10-3	few	TRBJ2-7	CAIGGGSSSYEQYF	TGTGCCATCGGCGGCGGGAGTAGTTCCTACGAGCAGTACTTC
.	TRBV11-2	many	TRBJ1-2	CASSWSRTPTASNYGYTF	TGTGCCAGCAGCTGGAGCCGGACACCCACCGCTTCTAACTATGGCTACACCTTC
TRBD1	TRBV19	.	TRBJ1-1	CASSSTGGGNTEAFF	TGTGCCAGTAGTAGCACAGGGGGCGGGAACACTGAAGCTTTCTTT
TRBD1	TRBV10-1	many	TRBJ2-7	CASSEGTGGHYEQYF	TGCGCCAGCAGTGAGGGGACAGGGGGGCACTACGAGCAGTACTTC
TRBD2	TRBV25-1	.	TRBJ2-1	CASSELLAGGNNEQFF	TGTGCCAGCAGTGAACTTCTAGCGGGAGGGAACAATGAGCAGTTCTTC
.	TRBV12-3/TRBV12-4	many	TRBJ1-1	CASSFWGAITEAFF	TGTGCCAGCAGTTTCTGGGGGGCTATCACTGAAGCTTTCTTT
.	TRBV20-1	many	TRBJ1-5	CSATTELAQHF	TGCAGTGCCACGACCGAACTTGCCCAGCATTTT
.	TRBV5-5	once	TRBJ2-7	CASSTGQGFHEQYF	TGTGCCAGCAGCACCGGACAAGGTTTCCACGAGCAGTACTTC
TRBD1	TRBV7-9	many	TRBJ2-1	CASSGPTGGHNEQFF	TGTGCCAGCAGCGGTCCTACAGGGGGACACAATGAGCAGTTCTTC
.	TRBV2	few	TRBJ2-2	CASSEALGIDTGELFF	TGTGCCAGCAGTGAAGCGTTAGGGATAGACACCGGGGAGCTGTTTTTT